This TCR beta chain was obtained from a study of blood T cell repertoires in COVID-19. Study-level background: The origin of the acute and convalescent COVID-19 samples was the United States, Italy and Spain. From T cells, B-cell-depleted T cells, or PBMCs came the material, which was cDNA or gDNA.

Deletions cut 5 bases from V and 5 bases from J, with 6 bases between. The V gene's germline CDR1 is SGHNT and CDR2 YENEEA. This CDR3 comprises 12 residues. Per the authors' pipeline: Amplification from reference gene primers served as the basis for estimated nucleated cell counts. Only in-frame clones appear in the TCRdb table, and some are missing; sequencing was by immunoSEQ multiplex PCR. D and trimming come from the DNA, and the V and J calls and clone size come from that table. The sample gives around 340,000 clones, around 83% of which show up once; 2.5% to 3.5% is in the top ten. The sample was peripheral blood. This sequence originates from a young man with active or convalescent COVID-19. The chain is built from TRBV11-3 and TRBJ2-2; no clear D gene. DNA for the CDR3: TGTGCCAGCAGCCCCCATACCGGGGAGCTGTTTTTT. Protein sequence: CASSPHTGELFF. The full variable domain, completed using reference TRBV11-3 and TRBJ2-2, is EAGVVQSPRYKIIEKKQPVAFWCNPISGHNTLYWYLQNLGQGPELLIRYENEEAVDDSQLPKDRFSAERLKGVDSTLKIQPAELGDSAVYLCASSPHTGELFFGEGSRLTVL.